The clone carrying this TCR beta chain has only one observation. The source of the sample is a study of blood T cell repertoires in COVID-19. Whole-study context: The origin of the acute and convalescent COVID-19 samples was the United States, Italy and Spain. Sources were T cells, B-cell-depleted T cells, or PBMCs; the material itself was cDNA or gDNA.

It was during active infection that Seattle patients were enrolled and then longitudinally followed. In the original processing: Amplification of reference gene primers was used by the study to estimate nucleated cell counts. Clones were sequenced by immunoSEQ multiplex PCR, and TCRdb holds only the in-frame ones, with some missing. The V and J calls and the clone size are those of that table, but D and trimming were determined from the DNA. This repertoire shows about 170,000 clones, around 92% found once; its top ten account for about 5.3%. Germline V gene sequence: CDR1 GTSNPN, CDR2 SVGIG (reference sequence). The CDR3 is 16 residues long. V dropped 2 bases and J dropped 2; count of bases not matched to a gene: 11.

The TCR was taken from a man aged 25 to 45 with COVID-19, enrolled during active disease. The J gene is TRBJ1-1, the V gene TRBV30, with 7 bases aligning to TRBD1. Sequencing was carried out using peripheral blood. The CDR3 loop is CAWSPSPGTANTEAFF. CDR3 coding DNA: TGTGCCTGGAGTCCCTCCCCCGGGACAGCTAACACTGAAGCTTTCTTT.